The next 12 T cell receptor beta chains were all read from a single sample in a study of blood T cell repertoires in COVID-19. The protocol was immunoSEQ multiplex PCR, while the TCRdb copy is restricted to in-frame clones and leaves out a portion. The repertoire holds roughly 230,000 clones, roughly 85% seen once, with about 0.91% in the top ten. Material for sequencing was peripheral blood. All receptors come from a man in his forties or fifties with acute or convalescent COVID-19.

V and J are TRBV5-1 and TRBJ1-6, with 8 bases that match TRBD1. The CDR3 is 15 residues long. V lost 4 bases to trimming and J lost 7 bases; unmatched junction nucleotides: 7. The germline V gene has CDR1 SGHRS and CDR2 YFSETQ. The CDR3 loop is CASSPGTGGNSPLHF. The DNA of the CDR3 is TGCGCCAGCAGCCCAGGGACAGGAGGGAATTCACCCCTCCACTTT.

The chain employs TRBV20-1 and TRBJ2-3; D perhaps matches TRBD2 (6 bases). Between the trimmed V and J ends, which lost 3 bases and 3 bases, there was a span of 13 bases. The germline CDR1 and CDR2 sequences are DFQATT and SNEGSKA (reference sequence). The CDR3 runs 14 residues. As DNA, the CDR3 is TGCAGTGCTAGTAGGGCCGCGGGGACAGATACGCAGTATTTT. Its translation: CSASRAAGTDTQYF.

The rearrangement joins TRBV5-1 to TRBJ2-1; TRBD2 matches at 10 bases. The CDR3 totals 16 residues. With V trimmed by 0 bases and J by 8 bases, 8 bases remained unmatched. Germline V lookup: CDR1 SGHRS, CDR2 YFSETQ. CDR3 protein: CASSLVSSGGAYEQFF. CDR3 coding DNA: TGCGCCAGCAGCTTGGTATCCAGCGGGGGGGCCTATGAGCAGTTCTTC.

This chain joins TRBV6-2 or TRBV6-3 and TRBJ1-2; 7 bases match TRBD1. The V gene's germline CDR1 is MNHEY and CDR2 SVGEGT. The CDR3 covers 14 residues. Trimming took 2 bases from V and 7 from J; bases not matched to a gene: 7. The CDR3 spells CASSYPGQLSGYTF. Here the CDR3 DNA reads TGTGCCAGCAGTTACCCGGGACAGCTATCTGGCTACACCTTC.

This clone was counted only a few times. V and J are TRBV6-6 and TRBJ1-1, with D tentatively TRBD1 (5 bases). V shed 5 bases and J shed 4 bases, with 17 bases lying between them. Germline V gene data show CDR1 as MNHNY and CDR2 as SVGAGI (reference sequence). CDR3 length equals 15 residues. The CDR3 reads CASSPRRDVGTEAFF. DNA for the CDR3: TGTGCCAGCAGTCCACGGCGGGACGTCGGCACTGAAGCTTTCTTT.

The rearrangement links TRBV5-4 to TRBJ1-1, with D maybe TRBD1 (5 bases). V was shortened by 4 bases and J by 5 bases, with 9 bases between the two germline ends. Germline lookup yields CDR1 SGHNT and CDR2 YYREEE (reference sequence). The CDR3 has 12 residues. DNA of the CDR3: TGTGCCAGCAGCCCCGGGGGGACTGAAGCTTTCTTT. Its translation is CASSPGGTEAFF.

The chain employs TRBV29-1 and TRBJ2-5; tentatively, D is TRBD2 (5 bases). This CDR3 is 12 amino acids long. The V and J ends lost 3 bases and 3 bases respectively, with 8 bases between them. Germline CDR1 reads SQVTM; CDR2 reads ANQGSEA. The CDR3 DNA reads TGCAGCGTTGACGACGGGGAAGAGACCCAGTACTTC. Protein sequence: CSVDDGEETQYF.

This chain connects TRBV5-4 to TRBJ2-3; 8 positions match TRBD2. The trim removed 0 bases at V and 2 bases at J, leaving 11 bases unmatched. The CDR3 is 18 residues long. Germline CDR1 SGHNT, CDR2 YYREEE (reference sequence). CDR3 sequence: CASSLGLGAGGTTDTQYF. In DNA, the CDR3 is TGTGCCAGCAGCTTGGGCCTGGGGGCGGGGGGAACCACAGATACGCAGTATTTT.

The V call is TRBV2, the J call TRBJ2-6; D not certain. The CDR3 totals 14 residues. Germline lookup yields CDR1 SNHLY and CDR2 FYNNEI. Trimming stripped 7 bases from V and 0 bases from J, with 7 bases between. CDR3 DNA: TGTGCCAGCATACGGAGCTCTGGGGCCAACGTCCTGACTTTC. Translating gives CASIRSSGANVLTF.

As to this clone: The sample contains more than one DNA sequence encoding this CDR3. The chain is built from TRBV7-9 and TRBJ1-2, with D hard to call. The CDR3 is made up of 13 amino acids. The germline V and J ends were trimmed by 5 bases and 0 bases, with 7 bases remaining between them. Germline lookup yields CDR1 SEHNR and CDR2 FQNEAQ (reference sequence). This CDR3 reads CASSPGTNYGYTF. In DNA form, the CDR3 reads TGTGCCAGCAGCCCGGGAACTAACTATGGCTACACCTTC.

J is TRBJ1-1 and V is TRBV11-2; D is uncertain. The CDR3 contains 13 residues. Trimming cost V 1 base and J 7 bases, with 10 bases left between them. CDR1 is SGHAT and CDR2 is FQNNGV in the germline V gene. The CDR3 here is CASSLGSGIEAFF. The CDR3 nucleotides read TGTGCCAGCAGCTTAGGGTCCGGGATTGAAGCTTTCTTT.

This clone was found a few times. DNA of the CDR3: TGTGCCTGGAGTGCGGCTGGGGAGTCACCCCTCCACTTT. It codes for CAWSAAGESPLHF. The chain recombines TRBV30 with TRBJ1-6; D is undetermined. The CDR3 sequence is 13 residues long. Germline CDR1 GTSNPN, CDR2 SVGIG (reference sequence). V lost 1 base and J lost 10, with 11 bases in between.